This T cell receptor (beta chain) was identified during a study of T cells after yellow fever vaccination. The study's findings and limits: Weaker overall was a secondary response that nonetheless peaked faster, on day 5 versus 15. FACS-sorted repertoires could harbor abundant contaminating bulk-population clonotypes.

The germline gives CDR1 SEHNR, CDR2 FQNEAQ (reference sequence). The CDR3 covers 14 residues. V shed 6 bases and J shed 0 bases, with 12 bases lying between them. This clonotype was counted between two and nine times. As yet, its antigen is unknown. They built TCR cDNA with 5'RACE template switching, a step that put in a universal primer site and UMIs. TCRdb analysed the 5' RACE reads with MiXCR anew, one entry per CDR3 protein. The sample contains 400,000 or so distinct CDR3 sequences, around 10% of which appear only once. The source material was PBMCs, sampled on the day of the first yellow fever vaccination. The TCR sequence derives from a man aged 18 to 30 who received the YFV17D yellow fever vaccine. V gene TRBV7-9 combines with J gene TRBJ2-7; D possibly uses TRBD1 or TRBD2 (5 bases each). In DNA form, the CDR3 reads TGTGCCAGCAGGGCAGGGAGCAGCTCCTACGAGCAGTACGTC. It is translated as CASRAGSSSYEQYV.